A single sample is the source of the 12 T cell receptor beta chains below, sequenced in a study of T-cell memory formation after mild COVID-19. A single record per CDR3 protein comes from TCRdb applying MiXCR to the 5' RACE reads. The sample lists around 7,000 distinct CDR3 sequences, 58% occurring once. Sequencing input: PBMCs or a T cell subset sorted from them (not recorded which). These receptor sequences come from an adult who had mild COVID-19 (a few samples of this study predate the infection). Cell type and time point are not known.

This clonotype was recorded at least ten times. Just one base apart from a much larger clone, this may be a read error. The chain links TRBV6-2 or TRBV6-3 to TRBJ2-2; D uncertain. Germline CDR1 reads MNHEY; CDR2 reads SVGEGT. This CDR3 comprises 14 residues. V was cut by 5 bases and J by 4 bases, with 11 bases left in between. The CDR3 DNA reads TGTGCCAGCAGTGTTCCCCGTCCCACCGGGGAGCTGTTTTTT. It encodes CASSVPRPTGELFF.

This clonotype was found many times. The CDR3 DNA follows: TGTGCCAGCTCATCAACAGGGGTTAGCGAGCAGTACTTC. It translates to CASSSTGVSEQYF. V usage is TRBV18 and J usage is TRBJ2-7; 7 bases align to TRBD1. With V trimmed by 5 bases and J by 6 bases, 7 bases remained unmatched. Germline values: CDR1 KGHSH, CDR2 LQKENI. The CDR3 has 13 residues.

In its sample, this clonotype was seen many times. This chain uses TRBV7-7 with TRBJ1-1, with 10 bases aligning to TRBD1. Germline-derived CDR1 and CDR2 are SSHAT and FNYEAQ (reference sequence). This CDR3 has 14 residues. Unmatched junction bases numbered 5, after V lost 5 bases and J lost 5 bases. CDR3 nucleotides: TGTGCCAGCAGCCGCCTGGGACAGGGGACTGAAGCTTTCTTT. It specifies CASSRLGQGTEAFF.

In this sample, this clonotype is medium-sized (0.01 to 0.1%). The J gene is TRBJ2-7, the V gene TRBV27; the match to TRBD2 covers 7 bases. The junction had 12 bases not matched to a gene; V was cut back by 6 bases and J by 4 bases. The CDR3 consists of 15 residues. CDR1 and CDR2 from the germline V gene are MNHEY and SMNVEV (reference sequence). The DNA for the CDR3 is TGTGCCAGCAGCCCAAGACAGTTGCGGGGGTACGAGCAGTACTTC. Translating it yields CASSPRQLRGYEQYF.

The V and J genes are TRBV24-1 and TRBJ2-3, with 7 bases matching TRBD1. The V gene end was trimmed by 9 bases and the J gene end by 3 bases; junction bases not matched to a gene: 8. The CDR3 totals 14 residues. Per germline, CDR1 KGHDR and CDR2 SFDVKD. The CDR3: CATEGQLGTDTQYF. DNA for the CDR3: TGTGCCACCGAGGGACAGTTAGGGACAGATACGCAGTATTTT.

This chain joins TRBV4-1 and TRBJ2-2; D possibly corresponds to TRBD2 (7 bases). CDR1 is MGHRA, CDR2 YSYEKL, per germline. This CDR3 has 15 residues. Trimming stripped 8 bases from V and 5 bases from J, with 18 bases between. Here the CDR3 reads CASGFAGGRTGELFF. The CDR3, as DNA: TGCGCCAGCGGCTTCGCCGGGGGGCGAACCGGGGAGCTGTTTTTT.

This rearrangement joins TRBV5-1 to TRBJ2-5; D is uncertain. The V gene's germline CDR1 is SGHRS and CDR2 YFSETQ. This CDR3 has 13 amino acids. The V end lost 2 bases, the J end lost 3 bases, and 8 bases lay between the germline ends. The CDR3 DNA follows: TGCGCCAGCAGCTTTAGGGCTGAAGAGACCCAGTACTTC. Its protein product is CASSFRAEETQYF.

This chain's CDR3 is CASSRDRGRRETQYF. In DNA, the CDR3 is TGTGCCAGCAGCCGGGACAGGGGGCGACGGGAGACCCAGTACTTC. The chain couples TRBV13 to TRBJ2-5; 12 bases line up with TRBD1. V lost 5 bases to trimming and J lost 5 bases; unmatched junction nucleotides: 6. The CDR3 is 15 residues long. The germline CDR1 and CDR2 sequences are PRHDT and FYEKMQ (reference sequence).

The chain recombines TRBV20-1 with TRBJ2-7; 10 nucleotides line up with TRBD2. In germline, CDR1 is DFQATT, CDR2 SNEGSKA (reference sequence). The length of the CDR3 is 14 residues. J gave up 0 bases and V 5 bases, and 4 bases lay outside the gene matches. CDR3 protein: CSASLAGSSYEQYV. The DNA of the CDR3 is TGCAGTGCTTCACTAGCGGGGAGCTCCTACGAGCAGTACGTC.

This clonotype is labeled as medium-sized. The CDR3 is CASSLDGTSYNEQFF. CDR3 DNA sequence: TGTGCCAGCAGCTTGGATGGGACTTCGTACAATGAGCAGTTCTTC. The chain links TRBV5-4 to TRBJ2-1, with D perhaps TRBD2 (6 bases). The CDR3 contains 15 residues. Germline CDR1 is SGHNT and CDR2 is YYREEE (reference sequence). Trimming pared 0 bases from V and 4 bases from J, leaving 11 bases between.

This chain uses TRBV5-1 with TRBJ2-5, with 11 positions matching TRBD1. V shed 4 bases, J shed 0 bases, and the junction held 8 bases outside the gene matches. This CDR3 contains 17 residues. From germline, CDR1 is SGHRS and CDR2 YFSETQ. The CDR3 is CASSIGTGGSYQETQYF. Here the CDR3 DNA reads TGCGCCAGCAGCATCGGGACAGGGGGATCGTACCAAGAGACCCAGTACTTC.

This chain links TRBV7-9 with TRBJ2-3; TRBD2 might be the D (6 bases). Trimming left V 5 bases short and J 4 bases short, with 13 bases between. From germline, CDR1 is SEHNR and CDR2 FQNEAQ (reference sequence). This CDR3 has 14 residues. CDR3 in DNA: TGTGCCAGCAGCGCAGAGTCGGGAGCAGATACGCAGTATTTT. Translating gives CASSAESGADTQYF. Full variable domain (remainder filled in from reference TRBV7-9 and TRBJ2-3): DTGVSQNPRHKITKRGQNVTFRCDPISEHNRLYWYRQTLGQGPEFLTYFQNEAQLEKSRLLSDRFSAERPKGSFSTLEIQRTEQGDSAMYLCASSAESGADTQYFGPGTRLTVL.